This T cell receptor (beta chain) was captured by sequencing in a study of blood T cell repertoires in COVID-19. Across the whole study: COVID-19 samples from acute and convalescent phases originated in the United States, Italy and Spain. PBMCs, B-cell-depleted T cells, or T cells were the source of the cDNA or gDNA that made up the material.

Original analysis: Counts of nucleated cells, estimated from reference gene primer amplification, were obtained. Produced via immunoSEQ multiplex PCR; TCRdb's table is partial and in-frame only. V, J and clone size reflect that table, while D and trimming were determined from the DNA. Of about 170,000 clones listed, 80% to 90% are singletons. The CDR3 has 15 residues. The V end lost 5 bases, the J end lost 1 base, and 14 bases lay between the germline ends. The V gene's germline CDR1 is MNHEY and CDR2 SMNVEV (reference sequence). Material: peripheral blood. This sequence was found in a man in his forties who had recovered from COVID-19. The rearrangement uses TRBV27 and TRBJ1-1; the D gene is possibly TRBD1 (6 bases). Written as DNA, the CDR3 is TGTGCCAGCAGTAGTACAGGGTGGTGGAACACTGAAGCTTTCTTT. This sequence encodes CASSSTGWWNTEAFF.